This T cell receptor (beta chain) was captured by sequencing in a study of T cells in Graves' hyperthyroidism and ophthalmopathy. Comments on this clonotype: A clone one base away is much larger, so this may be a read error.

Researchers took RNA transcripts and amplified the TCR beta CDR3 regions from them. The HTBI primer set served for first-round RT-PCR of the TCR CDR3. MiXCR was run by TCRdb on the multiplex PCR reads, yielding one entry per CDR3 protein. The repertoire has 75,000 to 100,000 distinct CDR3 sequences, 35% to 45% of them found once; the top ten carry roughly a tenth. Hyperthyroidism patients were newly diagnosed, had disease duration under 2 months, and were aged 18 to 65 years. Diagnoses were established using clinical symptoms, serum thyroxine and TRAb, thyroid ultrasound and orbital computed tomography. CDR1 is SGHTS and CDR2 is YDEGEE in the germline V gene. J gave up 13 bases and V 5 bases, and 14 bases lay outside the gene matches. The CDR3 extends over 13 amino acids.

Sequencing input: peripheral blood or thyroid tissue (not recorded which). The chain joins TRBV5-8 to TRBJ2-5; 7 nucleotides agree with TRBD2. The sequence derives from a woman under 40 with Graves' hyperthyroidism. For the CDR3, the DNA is TGTGCCAGCAGTGGCGACGGGAGGCAAGAGCGGTACTTC. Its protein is CASSGDGRQERYF.